These T cell receptor beta chains were read from a single sample in a study of cytomegalovirus exposure and HLA in healthy donors. TCRdb's table, derived via immunoSEQ multiplex PCR, lists solely in-frame clones and lacks some. In the table there are about 110,000 clones, about 81% of which are singletons. Specimen: PBMCs. The receptor set was obtained from a man aged 25 to 45 in good health and CMV-seronegative. Each CDR3 is given with its conserved first and last residue. Each record gives: V gene, clone size, J gene, D gene, CDR3 protein, CDR3 DNA. A D gene is named only where the DNA matches it firmly. Size tells how often a clone was seen (once, few, many) or the class of an expanded clone, and some rows leave it out.

>TRBV7-7|once|TRBJ2-6|-
CASSLTDLWGANVLTF
TGTGCCAGCAGCCTAACAGATCTTTGGGGGGCCAACGTCCTGACTTTC
>TRBV19|-|TRBJ1-4|-
CASYGRGNEKLFF
TGTGCCAGTTATGGACGGGGTAATGAAAAACTGTTTTTT
>TRBV5-1|-|TRBJ2-3|-
CASGSGGNTDTQYF
TGCGCCAGCGGTTCGGGGGGCAACACAGATACGCAGTATTTT
>TRBV5-1|few|TRBJ2-7|TRBD1
CASSLEQGDYEQYF
TGCGCCAGCAGCTTGGAGCAGGGGGACTACGAGCAGTACTTC
>TRBV5-1|-|TRBJ2-7|-
CASSPGDTSYEQYF
TGCGCCAGCAGCCCTGGGGACACCTCCTACGAGCAGTACTTC
>TRBV7-6|-|TRBJ2-7|-
CASSPYVGRADEQYF
TGTGCCAGCAGCCCTTATGTGGGCAGGGCAGACGAGCAGTACTTC
>TRBV6-1|-|TRBJ2-5|TRBD1
CASSELRGPETQYF
TGTGCCAGCAGTGAATTGAGGGGGCCGGAGACCCAGTACTTC
>TRBV4-1|-|TRBJ2-3|TRBD1
CASSQGFRGLTDTQYF
TGCGCCAGCAGCCAAGGCTTCAGGGGGCTCACAGATACGCAGTATTTT
>TRBV7-9|-|TRBJ1-6|-
CASSTGTPNSPLHF
TGTGCCAGCAGCACCGGGACACCTAATTCACCCCTCCACTTT
>TRBV5-1|-|TRBJ2-1|TRBD1
CASSVQGASYNEQFF
TGCGCCAGCAGCGTACAGGGGGCGTCCTACAATGAGCAGTTCTTC
>TRBV6-6|-|TRBJ2-1|TRBD2
CASSGLAGVYNEQFF
TGTGCCAGCAGTGGACTAGCGGGAGTTTACAATGAGCAGTTCTTC
>TRBV14|-|TRBJ2-3|-
CASSPLGEAGHTDTQYF
TGTGCCAGCAGTCCCCTGGGAGAGGCGGGGCACACAGATACGCAGTATTTT
>TRBV10-3|-|TRBJ2-3|-
CAISESKRRGTDTQYF
TGTGCCATCAGTGAGTCGAAACGGCGGGGCACAGATACGCAGTATTTT
>TRBV19|once|TRBJ2-5|TRBD2
CASSKLGTSGKETQYF
TGTGCCAGTAGTAAACTCGGAACTAGCGGGAAAGAGACCCAGTACTTC
>TRBV7-9|-|TRBJ1-5|-
CATSAVQFQPQHF
TGTGCCACCTCCGCGGTACAATTTCAGCCCCAGCATTTT
>TRBV7-9|-|TRBJ2-7|TRBD1
CASSLGDRAVYEQYF
TGTGCCAGCAGCTTAGGGGACAGGGCCGTCTACGAGCAGTACTTC
>TRBV7-2|once|TRBJ2-3|TRBD2
CASSSTSGRDTQYF
TGTGCCAGCAGCTCGACTAGCGGGAGGGATACGCAGTATTTT
>TRBV19|-|TRBJ1-6|-
CASSSVVTARNSPLHF
TGTGCCAGTAGTAGTGTCGTCACCGCGCGTAATTCACCCCTCCACTTT
>TRBV5-5|-|TRBJ2-7|TRBD2
CASSPRTSGFTEQYF
TGTGCCAGCAGCCCCCGGACTAGCGGCTTTACGGAGCAGTACTTC
>TRBV6-5|few|TRBJ2-7|-
CASSYSSARSSYEQYF
TGTGCCAGCAGTTACTCGTCGGCTCGGAGCTCCTACGAGCAGTACTTC
>TRBV29-1|-|TRBJ2-7|TRBD1
CSVRQGPTYEQYF
TGCAGCGTTCGACAGGGCCCAACCTACGAGCAGTACTTC
>TRBV5-1|-|TRBJ2-5|TRBD1
CASSFLQGAVETQYF
TGCGCCAGCAGCTTTCTTCAGGGGGCGGTGGAGACCCAGTACTTC
>TRBV29-1|-|TRBJ2-4|TRBD1
CSVMTGNIQYF
TGCAGCGTCATGACAGGGAACATTCAGTACTTC
>TRBV7-9|-|TRBJ1-5|-
CASSKGGGGGQPQHF
TGTGCCAGCAGCAAGGGCGGCGGGGGTGGCCAGCCCCAGCATTTT
>TRBV9|-|TRBJ1-1|-
CASSPSPLNTEAFF
TGTGCCAGCAGCCCCTCCCCCCTGAACACTGAAGCTTTCTTT
>TRBV9|-|TRBJ2-7|-
CASSAYPVYEQYF
TGTGCCAGCAGCGCCTACCCCGTTTACGAGCAGTACTTC
>TRBV15|-|TRBJ2-3|TRBD2
CATSPGEAGATDTQYF
TGTGCCACCAGCCCCGGAGAGGCGGGAGCCACAGATACGCAGTATTTT
>TRBV7-3|once|TRBJ1-1|-
CASSLWGGARNTEAFF
TGTGCCAGCAGCTTATGGGGGGGGGCCAGGAACACTGAAGCTTTCTTT
>TRBV6-1|-|TRBJ2-3|TRBD1
CASSEIFDRVGDTQYF
TGTGCCAGCAGTGAAATTTTCGACAGGGTGGGGGATACGCAGTATTTT
>TRBV30|-|TRBJ1-5|TRBD1
CAWSRTGYDNQPQHF
TGTGCCTGGAGTAGGACAGGGTACGACAATCAGCCCCAGCATTTT
>TRBV29-1|-|TRBJ1-5|TRBD1
CSVPTQGANQPQHF
TGCAGCGTCCCGACACAGGGGGCGAATCAGCCCCAGCATTTT
>TRBV27|-|TRBJ2-7|-
CASAPEAGDAYEQYF
TGTGCCAGCGCACCTGAAGCAGGGGACGCCTACGAGCAGTACTTC
>TRBV27|few|TRBJ1-1|-
CASSGGVSTEAFF
TGTGCCAGCAGTGGAGGGGTAAGCACTGAAGCTTTCTTT
>TRBV18|-|TRBJ1-2|-
CASSPDAGSSYGYTF
TGTGCCAGCTCACCCGACGCAGGGTCAAGCTATGGCTACACCTTC
>TRBV7-2|-|TRBJ2-3|-
CASSLGSGNTQYF
TGTGCCAGCAGCTTAGGGTCGGGGAATACGCAGTATTTT
>TRBV18|few|TRBJ1-2|TRBD1
CASSPRRQGAWGYTF
TGTGCCAGCTCACCAAGGCGACAGGGGGCCTGGGGCTACACCTTC
>TRBV29-1|-|TRBJ1-1|-
CSVESRGLTEAFF
TGCAGCGTTGAGTCTCGGGGACTCACTGAAGCTTTCTTT
>TRBV6-1|-|TRBJ1-6|-
CASSQGYYNSPLHF
TGTGCCAGCAGTCAGGGATACTATAATTCACCCCTCCACTTT
>TRBV9|-|TRBJ2-3|-
CASAPQTGQYF
TGTGCCAGCGCCCCCCAGACTGGGCAGTATTTT
>TRBV29-1|-|TRBJ2-1|TRBD2
CSAVSGGTDNEQFF
TGCAGCGCCGTTAGCGGGGGGACCGACAATGAGCAGTTCTTC
>TRBV5-1|-|TRBJ1-2|TRBD1
CASSARGPGQANYGYTF
TGCGCCAGCAGCGCCCGTGGCCCCGGACAGGCGAACTATGGCTACACCTTC
>TRBV28|-|TRBJ2-2|TRBD1
CASSGQGAFGELFF
TGTGCCAGCAGCGGACAGGGGGCCTTCGGGGAGCTGTTTTTT
>TRBV19|-|TRBJ2-1|-
CASSIPLSSYNEQFF
TGTGCCAGTAGTATCCCTCTAAGCTCCTACAATGAGCAGTTCTTC
>TRBV19|-|TRBJ1-6|-
CASSIWGPRDNSPLHF
TGTGCCAGTAGTATATGGGGGCCACGAGATAATTCACCCCTCCACTTT
>TRBV7-2|-|TRBJ1-1|-
CASSPRLTLNTEAFF
TGTGCCAGCAGCCCGCGACTGACTTTGAACACTGAAGCTTTCTTT
>TRBV28|-|TRBJ1-4|-
CASSPPSSGEKLFF
TGTGCCAGCAGTCCCCCAAGTTCGGGTGAAAAACTGTTTTTT
>TRBV7-9|-|TRBJ2-7|TRBD1
CASSRDRGRNEQYF
TGTGCCAGCAGCCGGGACAGGGGGCGAAACGAGCAGTACTTC
>TRBV27|-|TRBJ1-4|-
CATSRLINEKLFF
TGTGCCACCTCCAGACTGATTAATGAAAAACTGTTTTTT
>TRBV27|-|TRBJ2-7|TRBD2
CASTINLTGSLAAIYEQYF
TGTGCCAGCACCATCAATCTAACAGGGTCACTAGCGGCAATCTACGAGCAGTACTTC
>TRBV5-4|-|TRBJ1-5|-
CASSLGDQPQHF
TGTGCCAGCAGCTTAGGGGATCAGCCCCAGCATTTT
>TRBV15|-|TRBJ2-7|-
CATSRGSGLQRLGYEQYF
TGTGCCACCAGCAGGGGATCGGGACTCCAGCGCCTTGGCTACGAGCAGTACTTC
>TRBV4-2|-|TRBJ1-4|-
CASSQDPGVLGKLFF
TGTGCCAGCAGCCAAGATCCCGGGGTACTCGGAAAACTGTTTTTT
>TRBV6-1|few|TRBJ2-3|-
CAGAGTDTQYF
TGTGCCGGGGCAGGCACAGATACGCAGTATTTT
>TRBV30|-|TRBJ2-7|-
CAWSSWGLSSYEQYF
TGTGCCTGGAGTAGTTGGGGCTTGAGCTCCTACGAGCAGTACTTC